A selection of T cell receptor beta chains follows, all from one sample in a study of shared clonotypes between healthy human individuals. Produced via immunoSEQ multiplex PCR; TCRdb's table is partial and in-frame only. The sample shows about 2.1 million clones, 85% to 95% of them seen only once. The sequencing sample was made of naive CD8+ T cells from PBMCs. Every receptor here comes from a man in his late teens or twenties in good health. Some clones in this sample may be carry-over from other donors' samples. Both conserved end residues are part of each CDR3. Fields, in order: J gene, V gene, D gene, clone size, CDR3 DNA, CDR3 protein. A D gene is named only where the DNA matches it firmly. The size field is filled for only some rows; it gives once, few, many or a size class.

TRBJ2-5 TRBV10-3 NA NA TGTGCCATCAGACCTGAGCTGTGGGAGACCCAGTACTTC CAIRPELWETQYF
TRBJ2-1 TRBV27 NA NA TGTGCCAGCAGTTTAGACCGGCACAATGAGCAGTTCTTC CASSLDRHNEQFF
TRBJ1-6 TRBV15 NA NA TGTGCCACCTCCCCCCGGGACGATTCACCCCTCCACTTT CATSPRDDSPLHF
TRBJ2-2 TRBV7-6 NA NA TGTGCCAGCAGCTTAGAGAACGGGAACACCGGGGAGCTGTTTTTT CASSLENGNTGELFF
TRBJ2-7 TRBV4-1 TRBD2 NA TGCGCCAGCAGCCAGGGGACTAGGTCGCGCGAGCAGTACTTC CASSQGTRSREQYF
TRBJ1-4 TRBV15 NA NA TGTGCCACCAGCAGAGACCTTAACCAGGGTCATTGGGAAAAACTGTTTTTT CATSRDLNQGHWEKLFF
TRBJ2-1 TRBV13 TRBD2 once TGTGCCAGCAGCCTCGGGGTAGCGGGAGAGAGTGAGCAGTTCTTC CASSLGVAGESEQFF
TRBJ2-1 TRBV5-6 TRBD2 once TGTGCCAGCAGCTTGGATCGCGGGAGGGCGAGTGAGCAGTTCTTC CASSLDRGRASEQFF
TRBJ2-1 TRBV4-2 TRBD1 NA TGTGCCAGCAGCCAAGATAGGACAGGGGGCTACAATGAGCAGTTCTTC CASSQDRTGGYNEQFF
TRBJ2-1 TRBV27 NA NA TGTGCCAGCAGTATCCATACAGAGGGGGATGAGCAGTTCTTC CASSIHTEGDEQFF
TRBJ2-1 TRBV6-5 TRBD2 NA TGTGCCAGCAGTCGACTAGCGGGAGGGTACAATGAGCAGTTCTTC CASSRLAGGYNEQFF
TRBJ1-1 TRBV19 NA NA TGTGCCAGTAGTGAGGTCCGTGAATTCACTGAAGCTTTCTTT CASSEVREFTEAFF
TRBJ2-7 TRBV7-9 NA once TGTGCCAGCAGCTCTTGGGCCAATTCCTACGAGCAGTACTTC CASSSWANSYEQYF
TRBJ2-3 TRBV27 TRBD1 NA TGTGCCAGCTACCCGGGACAGGGATCGGATACGCAGTATTTT CASYPGQGSDTQYF
TRBJ2-7 TRBV19 TRBD1 NA TGTGCCAGTAGTATAGGGACAGGGTTATCCTACGAGCAGTACTTC CASSIGTGLSYEQYF
TRBJ2-1 TRBV27 TRBD2 NA TGTGCCAGCAGCCCCATGGATTTAGCGGGAGGGTCTTCCTACAATGAGCAGTTCTTC CASSPMDLAGGSSYNEQFF
TRBJ2-7 TRBV11-1 NA NA TGTGCCAGCAGCTTCGGGAACCGAGACACCACCTACGAGCAGTACTTC CASSFGNRDTTYEQYF
TRBJ2-7 TRBV5-1 NA NA TGCGCCAGCAGCTTGGAAGGGAAAGGGAACCACGAGCAGTACTTC CASSLEGKGNHEQYF
TRBJ2-2 TRBV11-2 NA NA TGTGCCAGCAGCTTGGCGGGGGAGCTGTTTTTT CASSLAGELFF
TRBJ2-7 TRBV27 NA NA TGTGCCAGCAGTACAAAACAGGTAGGGCCCGGCGAGCAGTACTTC CASSTKQVGPGEQYF
TRBJ2-7 TRBV4-3 TRBD2 NA TGCGCCAGCAGCCCCGGGACTAGCGGGCTAACCTACGAGCAGTACTTC CASSPGTSGLTYEQYF
TRBJ1-1 TRBV5-5 NA NA TGTGCCAGCAGCTTAGGGAGTCCCACTGAAGCTTTCTTT CASSLGSPTEAFF
TRBJ2-3 TRBV29-1 TRBD1 once TGCAGCGTGGCCGGGACAGGGTACGCGGGGACAGATACGCAGTATTTT CSVAGTGYAGTDTQYF
TRBJ2-3 TRBV28 NA NA TGTGCCAGCAGTTTATGGGTGACAATGAGCACAGATACGCAGTATTTT CASSLWVTMSTDTQYF
TRBJ2-7 TRBV13 NA once TGTGCCAGCAGCTTAGTGGCTAGCCACGAGCAGTACTTC CASSLVASHEQYF
TRBJ1-2 TRBV7-9 TRBD1 NA TGTGCCAGCGATACAGGGGAAAATGTCTATGGCTACACCTTC CASDTGENVYGYTF
TRBJ2-1 TRBV27 NA once TGTGCCAGCAGTTTATTTCAGGGGAACTACAATGAGCAGTTCTTC CASSLFQGNYNEQFF
TRBJ2-3 TRBV10-3 NA NA TGTGCCATCAGTGATGGGACTTCAGATACGCAGTATTTT CAISDGTSDTQYF
TRBJ2-7 TRBV28 NA NA TGTGCCAGCAACCGCGTCGGGAGCTCCTACGAGCAGTACTTC CASNRVGSSYEQYF
TRBJ1-1 TRBV5-6 TRBD1 NA TGTGCCAGCAGCGGGACAGGGAGCGCTTTCTTT CASSGTGSAFF
TRBJ2-3 TRBV14 NA NA TGTGCCAGCAGAGGCGACGGGGTGTCCACAGATACGCAGTATTTT CASRGDGVSTDTQYF